This entry describes one T cell receptor beta chain. The clone's antigen remains unknown. Per-base qualities were not stored, and no clone one base away is much larger. The immunoSEQ assay was applied to genomic DNA to generate the TCR beta chain sequences. The authors processed their data as follows. Any CDR3 sequence that did not begin with the conserved framework cysteine at position 104 was removed by hand. To get clonality, the normalized Shannon's Diversity Index was subtracted from one, giving values from 0 (maximal diversity) to 1 (oligoclonal). To check whether a given CDR3 had different frequencies in two samples, for example brain versus blood, chi-squared comparison-of-proportions tests were used. Public clonotypes were found by searching immuneACCESS, and the VDJdb browser was used to assess similarity to known antiviral clonotypes. Entries here come from immuneACCESS through TCRdb and include only in-frame sequences with V and J called. Some clones fail to appear in such tables; in the studies checked, an unresolved V gene covers under half of the shortfall, and the cause of the remainder is unknown. The D gene and trimming were derived from the DNA, and the V and J assignments and clone size from that table. For this sample the table gives under 400,000 clones, of which 93% were detected only once. In total, the top ten clones hold around 5% of the sample.

This record comes from a study of brain T cells in children with intractable seizures (dated by TCRdb to about 2021). Regarding the complete study: Resected brain tissue from about 50 pediatric epilepsy surgery cases was initially screened for immune gene transcripts with a NanoString immunology panel. Among the roughly 12 selected surgery cases, eight also had pre-surgery blood sequenced, leaving four with brain tissue only.

This specimen's time point label, per the study, means: blood from clinic visit 5 months post-surgery; TSC patient then seizure free. The surgery cases that showed the highest brain T cell transcript signatures were chosen for TCR beta chain sequencing of brain tissue, and of blood when it was available. Before surgery, the patients had been given at least one anti-epileptic drug. TCR-sequenced patients were children with drug-resistant epilepsy due to tuberous sclerosis complex, focal cortical dysplasia, Rasmussen encephalitis or hemimegalencephaly. The Monarch genomic DNA purification kit was used to extract bulk genomic DNA from unsorted brain tissue and whole blood. The study at large found these results: Because sequencing depth was different between pre-surgery and post-surgery blood, clones absent from the pre-surgery sample may reflect undersampling. Viral specificity was inferred solely from CDR3 sequence similarity, and the HCMV serostatus of the patients was not known.

Trimming at the junction amounts to 5 bases on V and 4 bases on J, and the germline ends lie 11 bases apart. CDR1 and CDR2 (MNHEY, SVGAGI) derive from the germline V gene. Reading from cysteine to phenylalanine, the CDR3 counts 13 amino acids. Of the read, only the CDR3 DNA is kept; its 39 bases are in frame from base 1. This receptor chain uses TRBV6-5 and TRBJ2-5, and TRBD1 may be the D gene, going by 5 matching bases. The TCR comes from a boy under two years old with tuberous sclerosis and intractable seizures. The sample in question was peripheral blood, obtained roughly 5 months after surgery. The nucleotides are TGTGCCAGCAGTCGCCGTAGGGGAGAGACCCAGTACTTC. This codes for CASSRRRGETQYF.